This entry lists 13 T cell receptor beta chains sequenced from one sample in a study of shared clonotypes between healthy human individuals (dated by TCRdb to about 2020). The library was made by the immunoSEQ multiplex PCR assay. Imported from immuneACCESS, the table was reduced by TCRdb to in-frame sequences with V and J called. These copies leave out some clones; in studies compared against another copy, an unresolved V gene accounts for under half, and the cause of the remainder is not known. For this sample the table gives about 1 million clones, of which about 75% were detected only once. 1.5% of the sample is held by the ten biggest clonotypes. The sample consisted of memory CD4+ T cells sorted from blood. The sample's cell subset or site label, decoded: CD45RA-negative fraction. These receptors were obtained from a man younger than 30 in good health.

The rearrangement joins TRBV5-8 to TRBJ1-3; D not certain. The CDR3 runs 14 residues. From germline, CDR1 is SGHTS and CDR2 YDEGEE. Trimming stripped 0 bases from V and 1 base from J, with 5 bases between. The CDR3 nucleotides read TGTGCCAGCAGCTTGGAGGCGTCTGGAAACACCATATATTTT. Protein product: CASSLEASGNTIYF.

Note on this clone: This sample includes further DNA sequences coding for the same CDR3. This chain links TRBV19 with TRBJ1-2; D gene unclear. Trimming took off 3 bases at V and 8 bases at J, with 13 bases between the two ends. In germline, CDR1 is LNHDA, CDR2 SQIVND (reference sequence). This CDR3 region has 13 residues. The CDR3 DNA reads as TGTGCCAGTAGTATTCAGACGGGCAGGGGCTACACCTTC. Residues: CASSIQTGRGYTF.

This clone showed up just a few times. This chain joins TRBV28 and TRBJ2-7; TRBD1 matches at 11 bases. Per the germline V gene, CDR1 is MDHEN and CDR2 is SYDVKM. The CDR3 consists of 17 residues. Trimming took 3 bases from V and 4 from J; bases not matched to a gene: 11. The CDR3 spells CASSLEYGTGGLYEQYF. DNA for the CDR3: TGTGCCAGCAGTTTGGAGTACGGGACAGGGGGGTTATACGAGCAGTACTTC. Full variable domain (outside the CDR3, taken from reference TRBV28 and TRBJ2-7): DVKVTQSSRYLVKRTGEKVFLECVQDMDHENMFWYRQDPGLGLRLIYFSYDVKMKEKGDIPEGYSVSREKKERFSLILESASTNQTSMYLCASSLEYGTGGLYEQYFGPGTRLTVT.

The rearrangement joins TRBV6-1 to TRBJ2-7, with 8 bases lining up with TRBD1. Germline assignment: CDR1 MNHNS and CDR2 SASEGT. Trimming took 6 bases from V and 3 from J; bases not matched to a gene: 4. The CDR3 spans 13 residues. The CDR3 bases are TGTGCCAGCAGGACCGGGACAGGCTACGAGCAGTACTTC. This codes for CASRTGTGYEQYF.

The rearrangement joins TRBV2 to TRBJ2-4; 13 bases line up with TRBD2. Germline-derived CDR1 and CDR2 are SNHLY and FYNNEI. V lost 2 bases, J lost 0 bases, and 7 bases stayed unmatched. The CDR3 has 19 residues. CDR3 amino acids: CASSENGLAGVLAKNIQYF. The CDR3, as DNA: TGTGCCAGCAGTGAAAACGGACTAGCGGGGGTGCTAGCCAAAAACATTCAGTACTTC.

The chain employs TRBV28 and TRBJ1-2, with 10 bases identical to TRBD1. This CDR3 is built from 13 residues. Germline lookup yields CDR1 MDHEN and CDR2 SYDVKM. J gave up 8 bases and V 5 bases, and 5 bases lay outside the gene matches. For the CDR3, the DNA is TGTGCCAGCAGTGGACAGGGGGTGGGAGGCTACACCTTC. Translated: CASSGQGVGGYTF.

This chain joins TRBV9 and TRBJ2-4; 12 bases line up with TRBD1. V lost 3 bases, J lost 1 base, and 5 bases stayed unmatched. From germline, CDR1 is SGDLS and CDR2 YYNGEE. The CDR3 has 17 residues. This chain's CDR3 is CASSGAGTGGAKNIQYF. CDR3 coding DNA: TGTGCCAGCAGCGGGGCCGGGACAGGGGGCGCCAAAAACATTCAGTACTTC.

The chain recombines TRBV27 with TRBJ1-5; D gene uncertain. The CDR3 consists of 14 residues. Trimming took off 8 bases at V and 5 bases at J, with 16 bases between the two ends. Germline lookup yields CDR1 MNHEY and CDR2 SMNVEV (reference sequence). The CDR3 loop is CASSRVEGYQPQHF. In nucleotides, the CDR3 is TGTGCCAGCTCTCGTGTGGAGGGCTATCAGCCCCAGCATTTT.

The chain joins TRBV7-6 to TRBJ2-1, with TRBD1 identical over 7 bases. The CDR3 loop spans 17 amino acids. The germline CDR1 and CDR2 sequences are SGHVS and FNYEAQ. The V and J ends lost 0 bases and 4 bases, in that order; junction bases with no gene match: 9. Written as DNA, the CDR3 is TGTGCCAGCAGCTTAGCCACACAGGGGTTCGTGTACAATGAGCAGTTCTTC. Its translation is CASSLATQGFVYNEQFF.

The chain links TRBV5-1 to TRBJ2-5; 7 nucleotides match TRBD1. This CDR3 is built from 15 residues. With V trimmed by 7 bases and J by 3 bases, 12 bases remained unmatched. Looked up from germline, CDR1 is SGHRS and CDR2 is YFSETQ. CDR3 in DNA: TGCGCCAGCCGTTCTTCTATGACAGGGAAAGAGACCCAGTACTTC. Its translation is CASRSSMTGKETQYF.

The J gene is TRBJ1-2, the V gene TRBV20-1; D remains unclear. V was shortened by 5 bases and J by 6 bases, with 10 bases between the two germline ends. CDR3 size: 11 residues. Germline loops: CDR1 DFQATT, CDR2 SNEGSKA (reference sequence). The CDR3 reads CSASTPNGYTF. The CDR3 coding sequence is TGCAGTGCTTCCACCCCCAATGGCTACACCTTC.

Comment on this clone: The sample carries other DNA sequences with the same CDR3. The gene calls are TRBV5-1 and TRBJ2-7; TRBD1 matches at 7 bases. Per the germline V gene, CDR1 is SGHRS and CDR2 is YFSETQ. J gave up 3 bases and V 2 bases, and 2 bases lay outside the gene matches. CDR3 size: 13 residues. The CDR3: CASSLGTDYEQYF. Written as DNA, the CDR3 is TGCGCCAGCAGCTTAGGGACAGACTACGAGCAGTACTTC.

The chain employs TRBV6-5 and TRBJ2-7, with no clear D. The CDR3 totals 14 residues. V was clipped by 0 bases and J by 0 bases, with 6 bases between them. Looked up from germline, CDR1 is MNHEY and CDR2 is SVGAGI. The CDR3 bases are TGTGCCAGCAGTTACTCGTGGGACTCCTACGAGCAGTACTTC. This sequence encodes CASSYSWDSYEQYF.